The 9 T cell receptor beta chains reported below all come from one sample, sequenced in a study of T cell clonality in common variable immunodeficiency. Study conclusions and caveats: Reportedly, TCR beta sequences from common variable immunodeficiency showed fewer deletions and N-nucleotide insertions.

No antigen is known for these receptors. The data were produced by immunoSEQ multiplex PCR, yet TCRdb's version contains in-frame clones alone and is incomplete. The sample is made up of approximately 30,000 clones, none counted only once. Sequencing was performed on peripheral blood mononuclear cells. The receptor set was obtained from a human donor with common variable immunodeficiency.

As concerns this clone: The CDR3 end is not reached by the read, which stops 3 residues before it; the germline J gene fills it in. V and J are TRBV7-6 and TRBJ2-3, with D possibly being TRBD1 (6 bases). Germline-derived CDR1 and CDR2 are SGHVS and FNYEAQ. The ends were cut back, 1 base at V and 3 bases at J, with 11 bases in the middle. The CDR3 covers 15 residues. CDR3 protein: CASSLGLTGTDTQYF. The covered CDR3 bases are TGTGCCAGCAGCTTAGGGTTGACAGGTACAGATACG.

Note on this clone: The sequence runs out 3 residues before the end of the CDR3; the remainder is reconstructed from the germline J gene. V usage is TRBV19 and J usage is TRBJ1-2; D remains unclear. The CDR3 consists of 15 residues. V lost 10 bases to trimming and J lost 1 base, with 19 bases between them. CDR1 LNHDA and CDR2 SQIVND come from the germline V gene (reference sequence). Partial CDR3 DNA: TGTGCCACCGCCCACCCGGGGATCATTAACTATGGC. It codes for CATAHPGIINYG. The whole CDR3 protein reads CATAHPGIINYGYTF.

As regards this clone: The CDR3 end is not reached by the read, which stops 3 residues before it; the germline J gene fills it in. This chain links TRBV11-3 with TRBJ2-1, with 7 positions matching TRBD2. Germline CDR1 is SGHNT and CDR2 is YENEEA. Trimming took 4 bases from V and 6 from J; bases not matched to a gene: 9. This CDR3 region has 15 residues. Incomplete CDR3 DNA: TGTGCCAGCAGCTGGAATGCGGGAGTAGTCAATGAG. Protein: CASSWNAGVVNE. The full CDR3 reads CASSWNAGVVNEQFF.

As for this clone: The CDR3 end is not reached by the read, which stops 3 residues before it; the germline J gene fills it in. The V call is TRBV7-2, the J call TRBJ1-2; TRBD1 agrees at 9 bases. Germline CDR1 reads SGHTA; CDR2 reads FQGNSA. Losses at the gene ends were 2 bases for V and 2 bases for J; bases not matched to a gene: 3. The CDR3 contains 15 residues. The covered CDR3 bases are TGTGCCAGCAGCTTAACAGGGGGCGCAAACTATGGC. This translates into CASSLTGGANYG. The CDR3 as a whole reads CASSLTGGANYGYTF.

Turning to this clone: The read terminates 3 residues before the CDR3 end, so the remaining end is supplied by the germline J gene. Other DNA sequences from this sample encode an identical CDR3 as well. The genes are TRBV7-8 and TRBJ2-7; 7 bases fit TRBD1. From germline, CDR1 is SGHVS and CDR2 FQNEAQ. V shed 1 base, J shed 3 bases, and the junction held 3 bases outside the gene matches. The CDR3 spans 14 residues. Incomplete CDR3 DNA: TGTGCCAGCAGCTTAGTTACAGGGGACTACGAG. It codes for CASSLVTGDYE. The entire CDR3 protein reads CASSLVTGDYEQYF.

As for this clone: The CDR3 is cut off 3 residues early in the read; its end comes from the germline J gene. The genes are TRBV30 and TRBJ2-1; 8 nucleotides match TRBD2. CDR1 and CDR2 (germline): GTSNPN, SVGIG (reference sequence). The CDR3 spans 13 residues. Trimming at V came to 5 bases and at J to 7 bases, leaving 7 bases not matched to a gene. Incomplete CDR3 DNA: TGTGCCTGGGCGGGACTAGGAGATAATGAG. Its translation: CAWAGLGDNE. The full-length CDR3 reads as CAWAGLGDNEQFF. The full variable domain, with the rest looked up from reference TRBV30 and TRBJ2-1, is SQTIHQWPATLVQPVGSPLSLECTVEGTSNPNLYWYRQAAGRGLQLLFYSVGIGQISSEVPQNLSASRPQDRQFILSSKKLLLSDSGFYLCAWAGLGDNEQFFGPGTRLTVL.

In its sample, this clone ranks as medium-sized. The sequence runs out 3 residues before the end of the CDR3; the remainder is reconstructed from the germline J gene. This chain connects TRBV20-1 to TRBJ2-3; D gene uncertain. Germline lookup yields CDR1 DFQATT and CDR2 SNEGSKA (reference sequence). The CDR3 extends over 14 amino acids. The V end lost 3 bases, the J end lost 0 bases, and 10 bases lay between the germline ends. CDR3 loop: CSASPGASTDTQYF. Partial CDR3 DNA: TGCAGTGCTAGCCCGGGTGCCAGCACAGATACG.

This clone was detected many times. The read falls 3 residues short of the CDR3 end, and the missing part is taken from the germline J gene. The V call is TRBV20-1, the J call TRBJ1-5; 9 bases map to TRBD1. V was pared by 3 bases and J by 1 base, with 1 base of the junction left unmatched. Germline V CDR1 and CDR2: DFQATT, SNEGSKA (reference sequence). The CDR3 covers 14 residues. Incomplete CDR3 DNA: TGCAGTGCTAGGGGGACAGGGAGCAATCAGCCC. It yields the protein CSARGTGSNQP. The whole CDR3 protein reads CSARGTGSNQPQHF.

This clone has ten or more counts. Coverage ceases 3 residues before the CDR3 finishes, and the germline J gene fills in the end. This chain connects TRBV4-2 to TRBJ1-4; no definite D call. CDR3 length equals 15 residues. Germline assignment: CDR1 LGHNA and CDR2 YNFKEQ. The V end was cut by 2 bases, the J end by 4 bases, with 11 bases between. CDR3 residues: CASSQTSDNNEKLFF. CDR3 bases read: TGTGCCAGCAGCCAAACGTCAGACAATAATGAAAAA.